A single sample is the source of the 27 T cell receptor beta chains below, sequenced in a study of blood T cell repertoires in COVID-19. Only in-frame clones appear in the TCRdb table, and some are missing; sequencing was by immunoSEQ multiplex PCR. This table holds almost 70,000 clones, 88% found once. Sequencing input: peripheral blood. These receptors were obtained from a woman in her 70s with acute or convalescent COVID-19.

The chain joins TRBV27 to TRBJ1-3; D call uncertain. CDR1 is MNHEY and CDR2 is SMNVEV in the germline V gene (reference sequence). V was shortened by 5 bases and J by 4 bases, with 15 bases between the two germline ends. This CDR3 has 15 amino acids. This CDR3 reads CASSLPRLSGNTIYF. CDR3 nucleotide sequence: TGTGCCAGCAGTCTACCTCGTTTATCCGGAAACACCATATATTTT.

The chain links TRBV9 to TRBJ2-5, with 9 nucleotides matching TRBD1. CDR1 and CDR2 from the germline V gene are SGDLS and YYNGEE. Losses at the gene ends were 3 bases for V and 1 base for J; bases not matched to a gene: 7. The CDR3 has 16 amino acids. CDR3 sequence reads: CASSAGTGKGQETQYF. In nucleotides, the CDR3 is TGTGCCAGCAGCGCTGGGACAGGGAAAGGCCAAGAGACCCAGTACTTC.

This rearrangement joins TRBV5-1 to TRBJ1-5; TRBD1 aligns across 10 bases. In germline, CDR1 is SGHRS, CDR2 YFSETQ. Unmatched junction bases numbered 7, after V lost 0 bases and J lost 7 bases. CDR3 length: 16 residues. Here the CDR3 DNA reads TGCGCCAGCAGCTTGGGGGACCGGGACAGGGGACAGCCCCAGCATTTT. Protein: CASSLGDRDRGQPQHF. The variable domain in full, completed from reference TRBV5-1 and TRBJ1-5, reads KAGVTQTPRYLIKTRGQQVTLSCSPISGHRSVSWYQQTPGQGLQFLFEYFSETQRNKGNFPGRFSGRQFSNSRSEMNVSTLELGDSALYLCASSLGDRDRGQPQHFGDGTRLSIL.

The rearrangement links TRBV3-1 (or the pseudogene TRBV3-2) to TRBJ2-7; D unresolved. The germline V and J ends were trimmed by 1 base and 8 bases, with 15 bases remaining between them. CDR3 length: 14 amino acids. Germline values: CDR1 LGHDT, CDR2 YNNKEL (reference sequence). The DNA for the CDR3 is TGTGCCAGCAGCCAAGGGCTAGTCGGATACAAGCAGTACTTC. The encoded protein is CASSQGLVGYKQYF.

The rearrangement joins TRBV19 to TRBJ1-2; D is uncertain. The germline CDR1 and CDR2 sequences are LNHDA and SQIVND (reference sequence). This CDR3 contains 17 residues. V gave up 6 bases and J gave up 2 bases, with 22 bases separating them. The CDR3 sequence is CASRPPLGALGNYGYTF. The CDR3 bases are TGTGCCAGTAGACCCCCCTTGGGAGCTCTAGGAAACTATGGCTACACCTTC.

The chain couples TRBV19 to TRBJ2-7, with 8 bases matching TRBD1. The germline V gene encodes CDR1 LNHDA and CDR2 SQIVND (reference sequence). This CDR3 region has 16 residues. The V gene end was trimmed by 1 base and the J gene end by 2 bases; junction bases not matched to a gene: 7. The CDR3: CASSIGGQGGTYEQYF. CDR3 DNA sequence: TGTGCCAGTAGTATAGGAGGACAGGGCGGCACCTACGAGCAGTACTTC.

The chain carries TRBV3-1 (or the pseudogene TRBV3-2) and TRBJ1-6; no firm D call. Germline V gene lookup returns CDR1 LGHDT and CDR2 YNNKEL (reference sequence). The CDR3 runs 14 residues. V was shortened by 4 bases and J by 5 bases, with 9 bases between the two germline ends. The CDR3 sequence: CASSPGTDNSPLHF. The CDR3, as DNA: TGTGCCAGCAGCCCGGGAACCGATAATTCACCCCTCCACTTT.

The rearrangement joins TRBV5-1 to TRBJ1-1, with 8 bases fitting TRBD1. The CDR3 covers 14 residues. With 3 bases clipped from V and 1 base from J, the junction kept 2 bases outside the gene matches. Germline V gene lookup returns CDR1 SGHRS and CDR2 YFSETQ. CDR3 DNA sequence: TGCGCCAGCAGCTCAGGACAGGGGAACACTGAAGCTTTCTTT. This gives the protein CASSSGQGNTEAFF.

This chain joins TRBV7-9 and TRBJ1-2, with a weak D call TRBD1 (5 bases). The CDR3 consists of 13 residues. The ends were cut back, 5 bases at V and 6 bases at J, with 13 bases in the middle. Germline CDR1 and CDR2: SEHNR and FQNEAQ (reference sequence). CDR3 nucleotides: TGTGCCAGCAGCCCGACCGCAGGGAATGGCTACACCTTC. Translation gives CASSPTAGNGYTF. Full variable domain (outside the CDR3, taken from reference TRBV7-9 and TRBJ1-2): DTGVSQNPRHKITKRGQNVTFRCDPISEHNRLYWYRQTLGQGPEFLTYFQNEAQLEKSRLLSDRFSAERPKGSFSTLEIQRTEQGDSAMYLCASSPTAGNGYTFGSGTRLTVV.

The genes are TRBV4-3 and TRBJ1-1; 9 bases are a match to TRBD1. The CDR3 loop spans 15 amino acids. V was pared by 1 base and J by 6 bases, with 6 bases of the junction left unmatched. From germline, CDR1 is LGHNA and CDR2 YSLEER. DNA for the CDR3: TGCGCCAGCAGCCAAGCCGGGACAGGGTTTGCTGAAGCTTTCTTT. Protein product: CASSQAGTGFAEAFF.

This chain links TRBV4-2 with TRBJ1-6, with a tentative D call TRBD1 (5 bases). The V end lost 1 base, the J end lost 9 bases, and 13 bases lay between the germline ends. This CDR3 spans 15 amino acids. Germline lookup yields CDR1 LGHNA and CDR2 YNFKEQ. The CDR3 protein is CASSQGGREGSPLHF. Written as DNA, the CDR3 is TGTGCCAGCAGCCAAGGGGGCAGGGAGGGTTCACCCCTCCACTTT.

The CDR3 bases are TGTGCCAGCAGCTTAGACTCCGGGACAGGGAATTCTGGGGCCAACGTCCTGACTTTC. Translated: CASSLDSGTGNSGANVLTF. The genes are TRBV11-2 and TRBJ2-6; TRBD1 matches at 9 bases. The V segment lost 0 bases and the J segment 1 base; nucleotides outside the gene matches: 7. The V gene's germline CDR1 is SGHAT and CDR2 FQNNGV. The CDR3 length is 19 residues.

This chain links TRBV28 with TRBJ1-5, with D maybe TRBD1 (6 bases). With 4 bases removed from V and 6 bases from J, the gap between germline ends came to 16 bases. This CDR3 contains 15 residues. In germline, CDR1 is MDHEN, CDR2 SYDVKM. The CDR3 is CASSSPQGRGQPQHF. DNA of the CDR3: TGTGCCAGCAGTTCGCCACAGGGAAGAGGTCAGCCCCAGCATTTT.

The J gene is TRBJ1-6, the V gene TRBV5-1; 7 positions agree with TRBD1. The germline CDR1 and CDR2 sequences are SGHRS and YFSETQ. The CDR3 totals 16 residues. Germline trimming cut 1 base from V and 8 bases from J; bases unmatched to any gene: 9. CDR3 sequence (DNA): TGCGCCAGCAGCTTGCCTGTTGGACAGGTTGATTCACCCCTCCACTTT. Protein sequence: CASSLPVGQVDSPLHF.

CDR3 bases: TGTGCCAGCACTAATATCCTCGCGGGGGGATCAAATGAGCAGTTCTTC. Translation: CASTNILAGGSNEQFF. The chain has TRBV27 and TRBJ2-1; 8 bases line up with TRBD2. The CDR3 loop spans 16 amino acids. The V and J ends lost 7 bases and 7 bases, in that order; junction bases with no gene match: 15. The germline V gene has CDR1 MNHEY and CDR2 SMNVEV (reference sequence).

The CDR3 DNA follows: TGTGCCAGTAGTAGCCTCCGGACAGGGGGAACTGAAGCTTTCTTT. Protein: CASSSLRTGGTEAFF. The gene calls are TRBV19 and TRBJ1-1, with 10 bases aligning to TRBD1. From germline, CDR1 is LNHDA and CDR2 SQIVND (reference sequence). The CDR3 covers 15 residues. V was pared by 4 bases and J by 5 bases, with 7 bases of the junction left unmatched.

The CDR3 protein is CASRGRGGRASMNTEAFF. CDR3 DNA: TGTGCCAGTAGGGGAAGGGGGGGCCGTGCCTCCATGAACACTGAAGCTTTCTTT. The V and J genes are TRBV19 and TRBJ1-1; possible D gene TRBD1, 6 bases. There are 18 residues in the CDR3. Germline CDR1 and CDR2: LNHDA and SQIVND (reference sequence). V was shortened by 6 bases and J by 0 bases, with 23 bases between the two germline ends.

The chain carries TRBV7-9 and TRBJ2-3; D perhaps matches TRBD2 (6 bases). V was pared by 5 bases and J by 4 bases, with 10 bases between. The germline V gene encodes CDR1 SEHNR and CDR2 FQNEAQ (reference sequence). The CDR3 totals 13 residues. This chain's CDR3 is CASSGDFSDTQYF. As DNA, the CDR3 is TGTGCCAGCAGCGGGGACTTCTCAGATACGCAGTATTTT. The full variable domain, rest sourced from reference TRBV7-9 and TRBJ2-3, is DTGVSQNPRHKITKRGQNVTFRCDPISEHNRLYWYRQTLGQGPEFLTYFQNEAQLEKSRLLSDRFSAERPKGSFSTLEIQRTEQGDSAMYLCASSGDFSDTQYFGPGTRLTVL.

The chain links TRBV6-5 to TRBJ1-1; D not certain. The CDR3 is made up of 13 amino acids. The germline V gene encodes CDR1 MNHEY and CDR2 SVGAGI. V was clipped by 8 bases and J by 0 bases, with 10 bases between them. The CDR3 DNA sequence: TGTGCCAGCCTTACTACCCTGAACACTGAAGCTTTCTTT. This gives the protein CASLTTLNTEAFF.

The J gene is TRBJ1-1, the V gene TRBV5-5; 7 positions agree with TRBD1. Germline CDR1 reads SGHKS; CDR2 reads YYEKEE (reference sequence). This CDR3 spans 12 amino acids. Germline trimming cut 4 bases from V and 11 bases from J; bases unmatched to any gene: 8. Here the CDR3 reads CASSVGQARAFF. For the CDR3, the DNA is TGTGCCAGCAGCGTAGGACAGGCACGCGCTTTCTTT.

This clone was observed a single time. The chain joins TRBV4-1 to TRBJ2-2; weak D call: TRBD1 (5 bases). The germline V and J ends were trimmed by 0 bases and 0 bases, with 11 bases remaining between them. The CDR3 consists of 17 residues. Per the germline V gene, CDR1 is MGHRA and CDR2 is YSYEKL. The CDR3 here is CASSQDPRGTNTGELFF. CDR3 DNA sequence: TGCGCCAGCAGCCAAGACCCTAGGGGAACGAACACCGGGGAGCTGTTTTTT.

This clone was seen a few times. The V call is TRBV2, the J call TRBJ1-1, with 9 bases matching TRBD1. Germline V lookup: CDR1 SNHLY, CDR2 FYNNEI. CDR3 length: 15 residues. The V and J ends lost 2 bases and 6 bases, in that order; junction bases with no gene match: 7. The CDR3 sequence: CASSELGTGLSEAFF. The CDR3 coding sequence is TGTGCCAGCAGTGAATTAGGGACAGGGCTCTCTGAAGCTTTCTTT.

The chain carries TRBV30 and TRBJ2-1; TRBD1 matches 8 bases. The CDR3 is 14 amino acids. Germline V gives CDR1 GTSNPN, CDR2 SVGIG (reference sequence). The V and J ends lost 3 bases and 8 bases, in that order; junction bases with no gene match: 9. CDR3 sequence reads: CAWRQTGGGDEQFF. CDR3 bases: TGTGCCTGGAGACAAACAGGGGGAGGTGATGAGCAGTTCTTC. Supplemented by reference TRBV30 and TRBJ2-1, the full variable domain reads SQTIHQWPATLVQPVGSPLSLECTVEGTSNPNLYWYRQAAGRGLQLLFYSVGIGQISSEVPQNLSASRPQDRQFILSSKKLLLSDSGFYLCAWRQTGGGDEQFFGPGTRLTVL.

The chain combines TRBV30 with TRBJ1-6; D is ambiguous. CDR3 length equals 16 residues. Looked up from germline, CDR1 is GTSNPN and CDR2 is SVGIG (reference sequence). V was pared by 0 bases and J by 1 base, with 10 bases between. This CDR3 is CAWSVPWQSYNSPLHF. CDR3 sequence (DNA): TGTGCCTGGAGTGTACCGTGGCAATCCTATAATTCACCCCTCCACTTT. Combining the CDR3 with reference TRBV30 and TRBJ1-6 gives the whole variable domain SQTIHQWPATLVQPVGSPLSLECTVEGTSNPNLYWYRQAAGRGLQLLFYSVGIGQISSEVPQNLSASRPQDRQFILSSKKLLLSDSGFYLCAWSVPWQSYNSPLHFGNGTRLTVT.

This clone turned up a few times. The CDR3 DNA follows: TGTGCCAGCAGCCCGCGGCGGGCCACCTACAATGAGCAGTTCTTC. Residues: CASSPRRATYNEQFF. V and J are TRBV6-2 or TRBV6-3 and TRBJ2-1, with D possibly being TRBD2 (5 bases). Germline V gives CDR1 MNHEY, CDR2 SVGEGT. V shed 6 bases and J shed 2 bases, with 14 bases lying between them. The CDR3 sequence is 15 residues long.

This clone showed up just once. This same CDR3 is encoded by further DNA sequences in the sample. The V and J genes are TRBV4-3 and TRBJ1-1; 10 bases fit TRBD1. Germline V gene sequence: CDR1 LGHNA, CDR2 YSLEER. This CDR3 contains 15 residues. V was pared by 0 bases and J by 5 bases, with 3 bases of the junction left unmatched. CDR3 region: CASSQDDRGRTEAFF. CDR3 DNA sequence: TGCGCCAGCAGCCAAGATGACAGGGGGCGGACTGAAGCTTTCTTT.

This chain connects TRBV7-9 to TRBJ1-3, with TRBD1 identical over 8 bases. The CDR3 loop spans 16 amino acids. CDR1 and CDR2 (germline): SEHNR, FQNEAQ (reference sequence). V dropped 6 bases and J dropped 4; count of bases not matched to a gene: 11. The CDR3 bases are TGTGCCAGCAGTTTTGAAAGCAGGGGGCACGGAAACACCATATATTTT. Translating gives CASSFESRGHGNTIYF.